This T cell receptor (beta chain) appears in the sequencing data of a study of CD8 T cells in Susac syndrome. Findings and limits, study-wide: Individuals included in the TCR sequencing and HLA analysis were acknowledged by the study to be relatively few in number.

An amount of RNA that ranged from roughly 0.5 to 1 ug was reverse transcribed with random hexamers. Coverage of TCR beta CDR3 amplification by immunoSEQ multiplex PCR extended to 54 Vbeta and 13 Jbeta. Each CDR3 protein is one row after TCRdb ran MiXCR on the immunoSEQ multiplex PCR reads. The table shows a few hundred thousand distinct CDR3 sequences, with about 85% occurring only once. This clonotype occurred once. Its cognate antigen is unknown. The CDR3 contains 14 residues. V dropped 3 bases and J dropped 2 bases, with 9 bases sitting between them. Germline values: CDR1 MGHDK, CDR2 SYGVNS. CD8+ and CD4+ T cells from blood underwent TCR beta sequencing, which was carried out in a high-throughput format. TEMRA cells were FACS-enriched, with CD8+ and CD4+ T cells isolated negatively.

The genes are TRBV25-1 and TRBJ2-3, with D perhaps assigned TRBD1 or TRBD2 (5 bases each). What was sequenced was CD8+ T cells from PBMCs. The TCR was taken from a human donor with multiple sclerosis. CDR3 protein: CASSDWDVTDTQYF. The CDR3 coding sequence is TGTGCCAGCAGTGATTGGGACGTCACAGATACGCAGTATTTT.